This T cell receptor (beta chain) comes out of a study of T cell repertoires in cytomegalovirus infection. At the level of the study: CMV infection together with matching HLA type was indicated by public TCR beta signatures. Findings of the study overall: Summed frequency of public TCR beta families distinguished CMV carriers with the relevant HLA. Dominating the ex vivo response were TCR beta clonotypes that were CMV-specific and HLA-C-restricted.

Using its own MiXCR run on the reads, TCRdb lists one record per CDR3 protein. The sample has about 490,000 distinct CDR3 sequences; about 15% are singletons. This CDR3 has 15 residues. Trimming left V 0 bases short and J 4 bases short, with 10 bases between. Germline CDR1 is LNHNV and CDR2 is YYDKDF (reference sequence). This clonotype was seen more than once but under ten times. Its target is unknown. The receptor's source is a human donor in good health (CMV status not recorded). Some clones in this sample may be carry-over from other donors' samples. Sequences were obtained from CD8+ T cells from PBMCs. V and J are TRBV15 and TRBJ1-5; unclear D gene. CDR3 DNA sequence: TGTGCCACCAGCAGAGATATGGCGGGGAATCAGCCCCAGCATTTT. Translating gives CATSRDMAGNQPQHF.